A selection of T cell receptor beta chains follows, all from one sample in a study of T cell repertoires in cytomegalovirus infection. Their target antigens are unknown. In TCRdb, the reads were re-called with MiXCR into one record per CDR3 protein. The sample holds approximately 910,000 distinct CDR3 sequences, around 30% seen once. Sample: cultured CD8+ T cells from PBMCs, taken from culture after CMV antigen stimulation. The receptors come from a human donor in good health (CMV status not recorded). Some clones in this sample may be carry-over from other donors' samples. Each CDR3 is given with its conserved first and last residue. The D gene is left open where the match is weak. Part of the rows lack a size; the others show once, few, many or a class for expanded clones.

few,TRBJ1-1,TRBV5-5,13,-,CASSLEVYTEAFF,TGTGCCAGCAGCTTGGAGGTCTACACTGAAGCTTTCTTT
-,TRBJ1-1,TRBV29-1,15,-,CSVTLLSLRISEAFF,TGCAGCGTTACTCTGCTCTCTTTAAGAATCTCCGAAGCTTTCTTT
-,TRBJ2-1,TRBV3-1,13,-,CASNQGLPNEQFF,TGTGCCAGCAACCAAGGTTTGCCCAATGAGCAGTTCTTC
medium-sized,TRBJ2-1,TRBV6-6,12,-,CASSRPYNEQFF,TGTGCCAGCAGTCGACCCTACAATGAGCAGTTCTTC
few,TRBJ2-4,TRBV6-1,16,-,CASTEREVATKNIQYF,TGTGCCAGCACTGAAAGAGAGGTTGCGACCAAAAACATTCAGTACTTC
many,TRBJ1-1,TRBV6-6,16,-,CASSYSTVGRNTEAFF,TGTGCCAGCAGTTACTCGACGGTAGGCAGGAACACTGAAGCTTTCTTT
-,TRBJ2-1,TRBV19,13,TRBD1,CASSMGQSNEQFF,TGTGCCAGTAGTATGGGACAGAGCAATGAGCAGTTCTTC
many,TRBJ1-1,TRBV7-8,16,-,CASSLAWDPKNTEAFF,TGTGCCAGCAGCTTAGCGTGGGATCCCAAGAACACTGAAGCTTTCTTT
-,TRBJ1-1,TRBV28,16,-,CACIKRVGGKNTEAFF,TGTGCCTGCATTAAAAGAGTTGGGGGGAAAAACACTGAAGCTTTCTTT
-,TRBJ2-1,TRBV6-1,17,TRBD1,CASRDPKGARVYNEQFF,TGTGCCAGCAGAGACCCGAAGGGGGCAAGGGTTTACAATGAGCAGTTCTTC
-,TRBJ1-1,TRBV29-1,13,-,CSVEGQGTSEAFF,TGCAGCGTTGAAGGCCAGGGGACATCTGAAGCTTTCTTT
-,TRBJ1-2,TRBV6-2/TRBV6-3,11,-,CASKGPEGYTF,TGTGCCAGCAAAGGCCCCGAGGGCTACACCTTC
-,TRBJ1-1,TRBV19,12,-,CASSTDGLGAFF,TGTGCCAGTAGTACGGACGGACTTGGAGCTTTCTTT
-,TRBJ2-2,TRBV27,15,-,CASSERLNSDGELFF,TGTGCCAGCAGCGAACGGCTTAATTCAGACGGGGAGCTGTTTTTT
few,TRBJ2-1,TRBV4-3,13,-,CASSQDWGTEQFF,TGCGCCAGCAGCCAAGATTGGGGGACTGAGCAGTTCTTC
-,TRBJ2-7,TRBV10-3,14,-,CAISENSGAYEQYF,TGTGCCATCAGTGAGAATTCCGGGGCCTACGAGCAGTACTTC
few,TRBJ1-4,TRBV11-2,15,-,CASSGSRTDREKLFF,TGTGCCAGCAGCGGGTCCCGGACTGATCGAGAAAAACTGTTTTTT
-,TRBJ1-5,TRBV19,14,-,CASSIQGYGQPQHF,TGTGCCAGTAGTATTCAAGGGTACGGTCAGCCCCAGCATTTT
few,TRBJ1-1,TRBV4-1,15,-,CASSQVYEMNTEAFF,TGCGCCAGCAGCCAAGTTTACGAAATGAACACTGAAGCTTTCTTT
-,TRBJ2-1,TRBV2,14,-,CASSARGRDNEQFF,TGTGCCAGCAGTGCCCGGGGGCGGGACAATGAGCAGTTCTTC
few,TRBJ1-1,TRBV6-8,15,TRBD1,CASSSWTGLDTEAFF,TGTGCCAGCAGTTCTTGGACAGGCCTGGACACTGAAGCTTTCTTT
-,TRBJ2-4,TRBV9,17,-,CASSVEGEGSSENIQYF,TGTGCCAGCAGCGTAGAGGGGGAGGGGTCCTCTGAAAACATTCAGTACTTC
few,TRBJ2-2,TRBV15,13,-,CATSRVENGELFF,TGTGCCACCAGCAGAGTGGAGAACGGGGAGCTGTTTTTT
few,TRBJ1-2,TRBV12-3/TRBV12-4,15,-,CASSLGPRTPYGYTF,TGTGCCAGCAGTTTAGGTCCGAGGACCCCCTATGGCTACACCTTC
-,TRBJ2-3,TRBV10-3,16,TRBD1,CAISDGQGYSTDTQYF,TGTGCCATCAGTGACGGACAGGGGTATAGCACAGATACGCAGTATTTT
few,TRBJ2-4,TRBV27,16,-,CASSRGGAEAKNIQYF,TGTGCCAGCAGTAGAGGGGGGGCCGAAGCCAAAAACATTCAGTACTTC
-,TRBJ1-1,TRBV4-1,13,-,CASSLGIRAEAFF,TGCGCCAGCAGCCTCGGCATTCGGGCTGAAGCTTTCTTT
few,TRBJ1-5,TRBV6-5,15,-,CASSSSIVGGQPQHF,TGTGCCAGCAGCTCCTCCATCGTTGGCGGTCAGCCCCAGCATTTT
-,TRBJ2-5,TRBV9,14,TRBD2,CASSASGGVGTQYF,TGTGCCAGCAGCGCTAGCGGGGGCGTAGGGACCCAGTACTTC
many,TRBJ1-2,TRBV28,14,-,CASSRRELNYGYTF,TGTGCCAGCAGTCGCCGGGAGCTTAACTATGGCTACACCTTC
-,TRBJ1-6,TRBV6-1,19,TRBD1,CANSGQGANPQAYNSPLHF,TGTGCCAACAGTGGACAGGGGGCGAATCCCCAAGCCTATAATTCACCCCTCCACTTT
-,TRBJ1-5,TRBV7-9,19,-,CASSAGEGKDVHSNQPQHF,TGTGCCAGCAGCGCAGGGGAGGGGAAGGACGTCCATAGCAATCAGCCCCAGCATTTT
few,TRBJ1-2,TRBV4-3,16,TRBD1,CASSHFGTGRNYGYTF,TGCGCCAGCAGCCATTTCGGGACAGGGAGGAACTATGGCTACACCTTC
-,TRBJ1-6,TRBV20-1,15,-,CSAWEGQSYNSPLHF,TGCAGTGCTTGGGAGGGACAATCCTATAATTCACCCCTCCACTTT
-,TRBJ2-7,TRBV4-1,14,TRBD1,CASSAVRGQDEQYF,TGCGCCAGCAGCGCGGTCAGGGGGCAGGACGAGCAGTACTTC
few,TRBJ2-7,TRBV12-3/TRBV12-4,13,-,CASSLRTADEQYF,TGTGCCAGCAGTTTGCGGACAGCGGACGAGCAGTACTTC
-,TRBJ2-1,TRBV27,11,-,CASMRGSEQFF,TGTGCCAGCATGAGGGGCTCTGAGCAGTTCTTC
-,TRBJ2-5,TRBV24-1,15,TRBD1,CATSADRGIQETQYF,TGTGCCACCAGTGCGGACAGGGGGATACAAGAGACCCAGTACTTC
-,TRBJ2-1,TRBV5-5,15,TRBD1,CASSLKGQPYNEQFF,TGTGCCAGCAGCTTGAAGGGACAGCCCTACAATGAGCAGTTCTTC
many,TRBJ1-1,TRBV7-2,15,-,CASSLERFMNTEAFF,TGTGCCAGCAGCTTAGAAAGGTTTATGAACACTGAAGCTTTCTTT
-,TRBJ2-1,TRBV7-3,17,-,CASSLEGSGSSYNEQFF,TGTGCCAGCAGTTTGGAGGGAAGTGGTAGCTCCTACAATGAGCAGTTCTTC
-,TRBJ1-2,TRBV19,13,-,CASSIDNRAGYTF,TGTGCCAGTAGTATAGATAACAGGGCTGGCTACACCTTC
-,TRBJ2-3,TRBV2,11,TRBD2,CASLAGGAKYF,TGTGCCAGCCTAGCGGGGGGGGCGAAGTATTTT